The 9 T cell receptor beta chains given below trace back to one sample, sequenced in a study of blood T cell repertoires in COVID-19. Sequencing was performed with immunoSEQ multiplex PCR; in TCRdb, only in-frame clones are kept and a portion is missing. The sample includes around 23,000 clones, about nine tenths of them seen just once. Material: peripheral blood. These receptors were collected from a man in his fifties or sixties with active COVID-19.

The rearrangement uses TRBV27 and TRBJ1-5, with D tentatively TRBD1 (6 bases). Trimming cost V 2 bases and J 3 bases, with 11 bases left between them. The V gene's germline CDR1 is MNHEY and CDR2 SMNVEV (reference sequence). The CDR3 is 15 amino acids. CDR3 sequence (DNA): TGTGCCAGCAGTTTACAACAGGGTTACAATCAGCCCCAGCATTTT. Its protein is CASSLQQGYNQPQHF.

The chain is built from TRBV11-2 and TRBJ2-1; D possibly corresponds to TRBD2 (5 bases). Germline V gives CDR1 SGHAT, CDR2 FQNNGV. This CDR3 region has 15 residues. V dropped 2 bases and J dropped 2 bases, with 10 bases sitting between them. This CDR3 reads CASSLRRPTYNEQFF. For the CDR3, the DNA is TGTGCCAGCAGCTTACGGAGGCCGACCTACAATGAGCAGTTCTTC.

The rearrangement uses TRBV16 and TRBJ1-5, with 9 bases identical to TRBD1. Germline CDR1 and CDR2: KGHSY and FQNENV. J was trimmed by 3 bases and V by 3 bases; bases with no gene match: 3. The length of the CDR3 is 15 residues. The CDR3 DNA reads as TGTGCCAGCAGCCAGGACAGGGGAGACAATCAGCCCCAGCATTTT. Residues: CASSQDRGDNQPQHF.

This chain uses TRBV5-1 with TRBJ2-7; maybe TRBD1 (6 bases). This CDR3 contains 15 residues. Germline CDR1 and CDR2: SGHRS and YFSETQ. With 3 bases removed from V and 3 bases from J, the gap between germline ends came to 16 bases. CDR3 DNA sequence: TGCGCCAGCAGCTCATGGGTGACAGGAAGCTACGAGCAGTACTTC. Protein sequence: CASSSWVTGSYEQYF.

V is TRBV3-1 (or the pseudogene TRBV3-2) and J is TRBJ1-4, with D hard to call. The CDR3 covers 14 residues. CDR1 and CDR2 from the germline V gene are LGHDT and YNNKEL (reference sequence). The V end lost 2 bases, the J end lost 3 bases, and 7 bases lay between the germline ends. The CDR3 is CASSQPPSNEKLFF. CDR3 DNA sequence: TGTGCCAGCAGCCAACCCCCCTCTAATGAAAAACTGTTTTTT.

This chain uses TRBV20-1 with TRBJ2-6; possibly TRBD1 for D (6 bases). The V and J ends lost 3 bases and 0 bases respectively, with 12 bases between them. Germline CDR1 is DFQATT and CDR2 is SNEGSKA (reference sequence). CDR3 size: 16 residues. The DNA of the CDR3 is TGCAGTGCTAGTCAGACAGGTATCTCTGGGGCCAACGTCCTGACTTTC. Protein sequence: CSASQTGISGANVLTF.

This rearrangement joins TRBV2 to TRBJ2-7; D might be TRBD1 (5 bases). This CDR3 has 12 amino acids. Trimming took off 5 bases at V and 9 bases at J, with 14 bases between the two ends. The V gene's germline CDR1 is SNHLY and CDR2 FYNNEI. CDR3 bases: TGTGCCAGCAGTCGAGACAGCCGAGGGCAGTACTTC. Translated: CASSRDSRGQYF.

This clone showed up just once. J is TRBJ2-7 and V is TRBV7-9; D is perhaps TRBD2 (5 bases). V lost 4 bases and J lost 6, with 16 bases in between. In germline, CDR1 is SEHNR, CDR2 FQNEAQ (reference sequence). This CDR3 has 14 amino acids. Here the CDR3 reads CASSYGGQSGEQYF. CDR3 nucleotides: TGTGCCAGCAGCTACGGTGGGCAGAGCGGCGAGCAGTACTTC. Supplemented by reference TRBV7-9 and TRBJ2-7, the full variable domain reads DTGVSQNPRHKITKRGQNVTFRCDPISEHNRLYWYRQTLGQGPEFLTYFQNEAQLEKSRLLSDRFSAERPKGSFSTLEIQRTEQGDSAMYLCASSYGGQSGEQYFGPGTRLTVT.

V and J are TRBV6-5 and TRBJ1-2, with a possible D match to TRBD1 (5 bases). CDR3 length: 15 residues. In germline, CDR1 is MNHEY, CDR2 SVGAGI. The V gene lost 0 bases and the J gene lost 5 bases, with 13 bases spanning the gap. The CDR3 is CASSYSGSREYGYTF. The DNA for the CDR3 is TGTGCCAGCAGTTACTCTGGCAGCAGGGAATATGGCTACACCTTC.